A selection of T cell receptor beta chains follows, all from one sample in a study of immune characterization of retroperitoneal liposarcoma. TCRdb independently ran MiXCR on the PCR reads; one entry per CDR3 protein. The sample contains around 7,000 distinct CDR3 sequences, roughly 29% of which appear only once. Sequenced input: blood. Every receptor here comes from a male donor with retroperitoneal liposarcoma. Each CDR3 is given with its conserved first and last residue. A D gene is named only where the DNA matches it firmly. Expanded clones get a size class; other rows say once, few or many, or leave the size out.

CASSWTNEQFF TGTGCCAGCAGCTGGACCAATGAGCAGTTCTTC TRBJ2-1 TRBV7-2 once -
CASSYSRTREFF TGTGCCAGCAGTTACTCACGGACTAGAGAGTTCTTC TRBJ2-1 TRBV6-6 few TRBD2
CASSEAGSRDLGDEQFF TGTGCCAGCAGTGAAGCCGGTAGCAGAGACCTGGGCGATGAGCAGTTCTTC TRBJ2-1 TRBV6-1 many -
CASSVGSGRPSGELFF TGTGCCAGCAGTGTGGGTAGCGGGCGACCTTCCGGGGAGCTGTTTTTT TRBJ2-2 TRBV6-1 - TRBD2
CASSGSLRAEAFF TGTGCCAGCAGTGGGTCGCTCAGGGCTGAAGCTTTCTTT TRBJ1-1 TRBV27 many -
CASRAPGQGPYEQYF TGCGCCAGCAGGGCACCGGGACAGGGTCCCTACGAGCAGTACTTC TRBJ2-7 TRBV5-1 many TRBD1
CASSDNGYNEQYF TGTGCCAGCAGTGACAACGGGTACAATGAGCAGTACTTC TRBJ2-7 TRBV6-1 - -
CASSYRTGATGELFF TGTGCCAGCAGTTACAGGACAGGGGCCACCGGGGAGCTGTTTTTT TRBJ2-2 TRBV6-5 - TRBD1
CASSYPAGEGQETQFF TGTGCCAGCAGCTACCCAGCGGGAGAGGGCCAAGAGACCCAGTTCTTC TRBJ2-1 TRBV6-1 - TRBD2
CASDRGLDEQFF TGTGCCAGCGACAGGGGTTTGGATGAGCAGTTCTTC TRBJ2-1 TRBV6-6 once TRBD1
CASSLGRGGNQPQHF TGTGCCAGCAGCTTAGGCAGAGGAGGGAATCAGCCCCAGCATTTT TRBJ1-5 TRBV7-2 - -
CASSAPGTFKQFF TGTGCCAGCAGCGCCCCAGGGACATTTAAGCAGTTCTTC TRBJ2-1 TRBV7-2 few -
CASSLTALSSYNEQFF TGTGCCAGCAGTCTCACAGCACTGAGCTCCTACAATGAGCAGTTCTTC TRBJ2-1 TRBV6-1 many -
CASSSWGGIAYNEQFF TGTGCCAGCAGCAGTTGGGGGGGGATAGCCTACAATGAGCAGTTCTTC TRBJ2-1 TRBV6-1 many TRBD2
CASSDGNRDGYTF TGTGCCAGCAGTGACGGGAATAGGGATGGCTACACCTTC TRBJ1-2 TRBV6-4 once -
CASSLVVTAPLAKNIQYF TGTGCCAGCAGCTTAGTTGTTACGGCGCCACTAGCCAAAAACATTCAGTACTTC TRBJ2-4 TRBV7-8 - -
CASSTIRASGRNEQFF TGTGCCAGCAGTACGATTCGGGCTAGCGGGAGGAATGAGCAGTTCTTC TRBJ2-1 TRBV6-6 - TRBD2
CASARDLVWNEQFF TGTGCCAGCGCAAGGGACCTGGTCTGGAATGAGCAGTTCTTC TRBJ2-1 TRBV6-1 - -
CASSPYTGGLGYTF TGTGCCAGCAGCCCTTATACAGGGGGGCTCGGCTACACCTTC TRBJ1-2 TRBV7-2 - TRBD1
CASSPTYGDEQFF TGTGCCAGCAGCCCAACATATGGGGATGAGCAGTTCTTC TRBJ2-1 TRBV7-2 once -
CASSEDRGGVTEAFF TGTGCCAGTAGTGAGGACAGGGGGGGAGTTACTGAAGCTTTCTTT TRBJ1-1 TRBV19 many TRBD1
CASIPSGQGIYNEQFF TGTGCCAGCATCCCAAGCGGACAGGGGATCTACAATGAGCAGTTCTTC TRBJ2-1 TRBV6-2/TRBV6-3 many TRBD1
CASSLGRAVATNEKLFF TGTGCCAGCAGCTTAGGGCGGGCGGTAGCAACTAATGAAAAACTGTTTTTT TRBJ1-4 TRBV11-3 - -
CASSHTSGAPYEQFF TGTGCCAGCAGTCATACTAGCGGGGCCCCCTACGAGCAGTTCTTC TRBJ2-1 TRBV6-1 - TRBD2
CASSYSAPASGNTIYF TGTGCCAGCAGTTACTCAGCTCCAGCCTCTGGAAACACCATATATTTT TRBJ1-3 TRBV6-6 - -
CASSKGQRRTDTQYF TGTGCCAGCAGTAAGGGACAGAGACGCACAGATACGCAGTATTTT TRBJ2-3 TRBV27 - TRBD1
CASSQILASEQYF TGTGCCAGCAGCCAAATCCTAGCCTCCGAGCAGTACTTC TRBJ2-7 TRBV14 - -
CASSLVAGLGLFF TGTGCCAGCAGCCTCGTCGCCGGACTAGGGTTGTTCTTC TRBJ2-1 TRBV14 many TRBD2
CASGQGGAAEQFF TGTGCTAGTGGCCAGGGTGGGGCGGCCGAGCAGTTCTTC TRBJ2-1 TRBV12-5 - -
CAISGGGVNTEAFF TGTGCCATCAGTGGAGGGGGGGTGAACACTGAAGCTTTCTTT TRBJ1-1 TRBV10-3 - -
CATYRPPGETQYF TGTGCCACATATCGCCCCCCTGGAGAGACCCAGTACTTC TRBJ2-5 TRBV6-5 many -
CASSLGERREQYF TGTGCCAGCAGCTTAGGGGAGCGGAGGGAGCAGTACTTC TRBJ2-7 TRBV11-3 - -
CASSQEYRNDMTGELFF TGCGCCAGCAGCCAAGAGTACAGGAACGATATGACCGGGGAGCTGTTTTTT TRBJ2-2 TRBV4-3 few -
CASSFRGLNTYEQYF TGTGCCAGCAGTTTCCGGGGCCTAAATACCTACGAGCAGTACTTC TRBJ2-7 TRBV6-1 few -
CASSLVVSGSGETQYF TGTGCCAGCAGCTTAGTGGTTAGCGGGAGTGGAGAGACCCAGTACTTC TRBJ2-5 TRBV7-6 once TRBD2
CASSQRLSGGLEQFF TGTGCCAGCAGCCAGAGACTTTCTGGGGGCCTTGAGCAGTTCTTC TRBJ2-1 TRBV3-1 few -
CASSKGGGAADTQYF TGTGCCAGCTCGAAAGGCGGGGGGGCCGCAGATACGCAGTATTTT TRBJ2-3 TRBV6-2/TRBV6-3 few TRBD2